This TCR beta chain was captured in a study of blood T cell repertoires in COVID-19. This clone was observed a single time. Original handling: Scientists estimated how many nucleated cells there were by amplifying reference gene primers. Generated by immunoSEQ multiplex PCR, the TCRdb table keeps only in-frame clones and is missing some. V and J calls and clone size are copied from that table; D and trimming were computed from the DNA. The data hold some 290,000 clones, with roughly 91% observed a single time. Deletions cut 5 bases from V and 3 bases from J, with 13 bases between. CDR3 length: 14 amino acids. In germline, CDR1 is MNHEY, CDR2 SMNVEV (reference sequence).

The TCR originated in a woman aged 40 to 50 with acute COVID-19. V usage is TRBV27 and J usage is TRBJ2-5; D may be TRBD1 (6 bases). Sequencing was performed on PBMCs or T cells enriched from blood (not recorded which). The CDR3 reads CASSLLDRKETQYF. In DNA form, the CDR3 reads TGTGCCAGCAGTCTCCTGGACAGAAAAGAGACCCAGTACTTC.